This T cell receptor (beta chain) is drawn from a study of cytomegalovirus exposure and HLA in healthy donors. Study-wide results and caveats: Most observed TCR sequences were rare, whereas some public TCRs were detected in many donors. Later, TCR association rates were found to vary by HLA locus, highest for DRB1 and lowest for HLA-C. Reports state that TCR beta sequences accurately predicted most subjects' HLA-A and HLA-B alleles. Earlier results showed most TCR beta V segments being productive about 87% or about 30% of the time.

The ends lost 5 bases at V and 2 bases at J; junction bases unmatched: 7. The CDR3 length is 15 residues. Germline lookup yields CDR1 SGHNT and CDR2 YYREEE (reference sequence). In the case of this clone: Its specificity is not known.

In the PCR, 60 Vbeta and 13 Jbeta primers were used. The assay was immunoSEQ multiplex PCR, and TCRdb's table has in-frame clones only and misses some. The sample shows roughly 190,000 clones, about 81% of them seen only once. The sequence derives from a man between 25 and 39 years old in good health and CMV-seropositive. The rearrangement uses TRBV5-4 and TRBJ2-5, with 9 positions matching TRBD2. The sample taken for sequencing was PBMCs. CDR3 sequence: CASSSAGGAQETQYF. The CDR3, as DNA: TGTGCCAGCAGTTCGGCGGGGGGGGCGCAAGAGACCCAGTACTTC.